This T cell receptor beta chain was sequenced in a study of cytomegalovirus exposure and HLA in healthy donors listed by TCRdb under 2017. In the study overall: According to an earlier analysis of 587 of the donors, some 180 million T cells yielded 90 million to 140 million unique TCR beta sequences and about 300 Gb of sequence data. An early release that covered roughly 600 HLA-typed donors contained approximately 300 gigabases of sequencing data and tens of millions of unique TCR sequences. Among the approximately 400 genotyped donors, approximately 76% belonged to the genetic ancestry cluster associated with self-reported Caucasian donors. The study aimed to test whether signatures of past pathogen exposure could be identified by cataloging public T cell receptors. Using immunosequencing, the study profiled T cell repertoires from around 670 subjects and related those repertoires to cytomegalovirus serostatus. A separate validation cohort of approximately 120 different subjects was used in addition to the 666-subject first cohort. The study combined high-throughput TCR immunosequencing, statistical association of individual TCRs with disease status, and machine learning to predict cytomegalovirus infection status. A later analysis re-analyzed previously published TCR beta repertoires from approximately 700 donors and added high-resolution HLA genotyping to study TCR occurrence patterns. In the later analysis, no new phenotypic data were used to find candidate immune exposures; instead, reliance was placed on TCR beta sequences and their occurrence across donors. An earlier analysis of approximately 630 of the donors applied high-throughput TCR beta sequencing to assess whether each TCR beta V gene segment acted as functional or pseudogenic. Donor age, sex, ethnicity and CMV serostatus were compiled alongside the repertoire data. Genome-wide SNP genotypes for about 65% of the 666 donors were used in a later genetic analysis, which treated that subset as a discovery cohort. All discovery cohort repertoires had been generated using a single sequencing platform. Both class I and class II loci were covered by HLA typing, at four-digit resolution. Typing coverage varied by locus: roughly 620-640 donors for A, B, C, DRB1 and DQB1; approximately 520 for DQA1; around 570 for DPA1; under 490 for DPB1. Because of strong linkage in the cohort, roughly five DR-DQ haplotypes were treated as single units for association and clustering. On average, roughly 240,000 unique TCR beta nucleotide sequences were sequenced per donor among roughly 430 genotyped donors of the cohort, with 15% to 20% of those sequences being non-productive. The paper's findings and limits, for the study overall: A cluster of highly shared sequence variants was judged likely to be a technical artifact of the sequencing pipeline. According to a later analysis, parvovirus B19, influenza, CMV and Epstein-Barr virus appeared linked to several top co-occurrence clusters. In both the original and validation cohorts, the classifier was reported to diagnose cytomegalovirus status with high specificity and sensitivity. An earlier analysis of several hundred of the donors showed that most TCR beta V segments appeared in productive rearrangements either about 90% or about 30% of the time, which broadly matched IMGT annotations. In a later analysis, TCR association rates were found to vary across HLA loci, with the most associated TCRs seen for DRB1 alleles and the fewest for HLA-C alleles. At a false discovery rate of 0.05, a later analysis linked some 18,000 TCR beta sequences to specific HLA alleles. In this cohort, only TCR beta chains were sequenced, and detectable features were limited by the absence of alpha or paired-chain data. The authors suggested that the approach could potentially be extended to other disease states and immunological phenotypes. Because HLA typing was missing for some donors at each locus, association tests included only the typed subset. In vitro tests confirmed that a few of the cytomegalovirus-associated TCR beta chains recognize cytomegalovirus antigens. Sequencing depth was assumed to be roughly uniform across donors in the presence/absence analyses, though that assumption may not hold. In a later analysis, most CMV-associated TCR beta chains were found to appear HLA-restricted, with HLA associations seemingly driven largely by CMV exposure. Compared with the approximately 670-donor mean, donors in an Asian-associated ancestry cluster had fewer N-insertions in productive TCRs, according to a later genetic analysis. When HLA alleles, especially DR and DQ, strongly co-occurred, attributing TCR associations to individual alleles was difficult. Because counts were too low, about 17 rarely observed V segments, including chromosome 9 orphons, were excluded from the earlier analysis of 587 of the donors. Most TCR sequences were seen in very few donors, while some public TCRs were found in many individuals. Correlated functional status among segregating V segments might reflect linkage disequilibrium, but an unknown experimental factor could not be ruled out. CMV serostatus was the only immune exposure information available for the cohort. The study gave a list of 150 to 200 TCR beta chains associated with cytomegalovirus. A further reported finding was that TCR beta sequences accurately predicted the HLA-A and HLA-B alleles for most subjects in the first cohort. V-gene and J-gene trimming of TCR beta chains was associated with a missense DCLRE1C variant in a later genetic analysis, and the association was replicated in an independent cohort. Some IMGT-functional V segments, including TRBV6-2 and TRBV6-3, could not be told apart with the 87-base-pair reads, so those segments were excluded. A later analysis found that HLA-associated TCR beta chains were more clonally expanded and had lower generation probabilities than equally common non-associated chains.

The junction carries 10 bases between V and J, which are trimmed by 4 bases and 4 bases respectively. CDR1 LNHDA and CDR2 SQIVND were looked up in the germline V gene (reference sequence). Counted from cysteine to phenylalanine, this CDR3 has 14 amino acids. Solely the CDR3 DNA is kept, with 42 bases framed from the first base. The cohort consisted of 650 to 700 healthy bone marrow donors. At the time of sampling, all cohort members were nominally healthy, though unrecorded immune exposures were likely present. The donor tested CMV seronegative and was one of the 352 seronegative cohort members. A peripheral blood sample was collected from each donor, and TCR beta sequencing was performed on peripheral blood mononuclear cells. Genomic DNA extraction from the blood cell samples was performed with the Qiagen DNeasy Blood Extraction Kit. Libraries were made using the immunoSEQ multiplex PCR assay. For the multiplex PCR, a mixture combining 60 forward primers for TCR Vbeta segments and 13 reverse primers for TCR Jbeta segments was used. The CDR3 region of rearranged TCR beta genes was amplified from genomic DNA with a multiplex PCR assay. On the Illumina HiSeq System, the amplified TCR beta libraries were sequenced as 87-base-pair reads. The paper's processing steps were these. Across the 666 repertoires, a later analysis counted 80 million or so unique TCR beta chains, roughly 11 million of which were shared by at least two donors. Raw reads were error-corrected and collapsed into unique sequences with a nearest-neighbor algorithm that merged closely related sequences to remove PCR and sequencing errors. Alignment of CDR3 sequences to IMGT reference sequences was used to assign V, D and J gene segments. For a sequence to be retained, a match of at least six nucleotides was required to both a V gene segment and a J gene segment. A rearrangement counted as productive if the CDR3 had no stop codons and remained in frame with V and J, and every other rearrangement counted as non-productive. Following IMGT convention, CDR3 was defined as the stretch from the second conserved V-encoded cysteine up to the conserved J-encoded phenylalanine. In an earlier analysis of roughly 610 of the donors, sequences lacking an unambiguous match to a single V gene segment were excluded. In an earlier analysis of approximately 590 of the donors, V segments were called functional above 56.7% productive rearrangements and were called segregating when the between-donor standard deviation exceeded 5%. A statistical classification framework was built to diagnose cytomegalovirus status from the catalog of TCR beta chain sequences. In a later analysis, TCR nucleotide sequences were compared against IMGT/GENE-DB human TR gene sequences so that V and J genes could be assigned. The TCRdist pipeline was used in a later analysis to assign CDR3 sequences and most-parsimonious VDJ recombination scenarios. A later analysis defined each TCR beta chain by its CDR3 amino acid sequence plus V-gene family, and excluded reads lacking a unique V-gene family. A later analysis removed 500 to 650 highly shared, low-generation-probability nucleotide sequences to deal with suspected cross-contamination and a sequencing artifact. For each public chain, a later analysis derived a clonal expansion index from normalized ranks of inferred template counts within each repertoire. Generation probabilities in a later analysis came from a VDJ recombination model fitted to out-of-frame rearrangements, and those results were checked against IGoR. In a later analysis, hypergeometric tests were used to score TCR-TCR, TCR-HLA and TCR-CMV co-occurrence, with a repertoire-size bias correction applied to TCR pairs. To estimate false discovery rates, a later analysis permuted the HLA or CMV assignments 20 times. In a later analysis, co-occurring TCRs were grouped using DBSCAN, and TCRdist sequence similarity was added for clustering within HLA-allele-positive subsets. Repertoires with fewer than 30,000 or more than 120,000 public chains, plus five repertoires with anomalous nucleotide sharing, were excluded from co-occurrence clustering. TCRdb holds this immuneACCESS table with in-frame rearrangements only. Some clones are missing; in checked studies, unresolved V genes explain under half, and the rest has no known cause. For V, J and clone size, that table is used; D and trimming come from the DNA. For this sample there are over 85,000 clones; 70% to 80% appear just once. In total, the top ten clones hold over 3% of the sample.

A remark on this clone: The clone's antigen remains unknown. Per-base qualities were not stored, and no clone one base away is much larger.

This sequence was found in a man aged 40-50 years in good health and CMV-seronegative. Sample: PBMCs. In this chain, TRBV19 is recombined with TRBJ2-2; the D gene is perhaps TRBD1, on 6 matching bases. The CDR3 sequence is CASSTGAGTGELFF. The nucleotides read TGTGCCAGTAGTACAGGGGCGGGCACCGGGGAGCTGTTTTTT.